Shown below are 4 T cell receptor beta chains from a single sample sequenced in a study of cytomegalovirus exposure and HLA in healthy donors. PCR employed 60 Vbeta and 13 Jbeta primers. This table comes from immunoSEQ multiplex PCR, and its TCRdb copy is limited to in-frame clones, with some not included. The table has more than 90,000 clones, about four fifths seen once. Sequencing used PBMCs. These receptors were taken from a man younger than 45 in good health and CMV-seropositive.

This clone was seen just once. This sequence joins TRBV5-6 and TRBJ2-1; 7 positions match TRBD2. Per germline, CDR1 SGHDT and CDR2 YYEEEE. The CDR3 consists of 18 residues. The trim removed 2 bases at V and 3 bases at J, leaving 14 bases unmatched. CDR3: CASSFANYLAGVYNEQFF. CDR3 coding DNA: TGTGCCAGCAGCTTTGCCAACTACCTTGCGGGAGTCTACAATGAGCAGTTCTTC. The entire variable domain, with the rest obtained from reference TRBV5-6 and TRBJ2-1, is as follows: DAGVTQSPTHLIKTRGQQVTLRCSPKSGHDTVSWYQQALGQGPQFIFQYYEEEERQRGNFPDRFSGHQFPNYSSELNVNALLLGDSALYLCASSFANYLAGVYNEQFFGPGTRLTVL.

In its sample, this clone was seen once. V and J are TRBV28 and TRBJ1-3; possible D gene TRBD1, 5 bases. The CDR3 consists of 15 residues. Trimming removed 6 bases from V and 4 bases from J, with 16 bases in between. Germline V gene data show CDR1 as MDHEN and CDR2 as SYDVKM. The CDR3 bases are TGTGCCAGCAGCCTCGACCCCAAGGGGGGAAACACCATATATTTT. Its translation is CASSLDPKGGNTIYF.

The rearrangement joins TRBV30 to TRBJ1-1; D may be TRBD1 (6 bases). CDR1 GTSNPN and CDR2 SVGIG come from the germline V gene (reference sequence). Between the trimmed V and J ends, which lost 0 bases and 5 bases, there was a span of 10 bases. This CDR3 contains 13 residues. The CDR3 sequence: CAWSVQGFTEAFF. CDR3 DNA: TGTGCCTGGAGTGTACAGGGATTTACTGAAGCTTTCTTT.

This clone has just a few counts. V and J are TRBV5-4 and TRBJ1-2; D is perhaps TRBD1 (5 bases). Germline CDR1 and CDR2: SGHNT and YYREEE (reference sequence). This CDR3 is 12 amino acids long. V was shortened by 0 bases and J by 8 bases, with 8 bases between the two germline ends. In DNA form, the CDR3 reads TGTGCCAGCAGCTTGGGAGACAGCGGCTACACCTTC. Translated, it gives CASSLGDSGYTF.